Listed below are T cell receptor beta chains from one sample, sequenced in a study of sequential checkpoint blockade in melanoma. Data came from immunoSEQ multiplex PCR; TCRdb stores just in-frame clones and leaves some out. There are around 9,100 clones in the sample; about 60% occur only once, and roughly 40% lies in the top ten. The sample here was CD8+ T cells sorted from blood (inferred from file names), taken from a patient given nivolumab and ipilimumab in sequence. The receptor set was obtained from a human donor with melanoma. Both conserved end residues are part of each CDR3. A clone size is listed for some rows: how often the clone was seen (once, few, many), or a class if it is expanded.

V	size	J	CDR3
TRBV9	.	TRBJ2-2	CASNEFGRVANTGELFF
TRBV9	.	TRBJ2-7	CASSVETGRHEQYF
TRBV18	.	TRBJ1-2	CASSAEIGAGYTF
TRBV14	.	TRBJ2-5	CASSHLSSGDQETQYF
TRBV4-3	.	TRBJ2-3	CASSQERGYTQYF
TRBV28	few	TRBJ2-3	CASSDLTVTRADTQYF
TRBV9	.	TRBJ2-1	CASSRKAGGYNEQFF
TRBV4-3	.	TRBJ1-2	CASSRDTDNYGYTF
TRBV7-9	medium-sized	TRBJ1-6	CASSLGGTTSGSPLHF
TRBV28	.	TRBJ1-2	CASSATGGVNYGYTF
TRBV7-2	few	TRBJ2-1	CASSLSGGAAEQFF
TRBV9	.	TRBJ2-4	CASSVAGGAKNIQYF
TRBV7-2	.	TRBJ2-2	CASSLVAGGANTGELFF
TRBV2	.	TRBJ1-2	CASSPGQGAYGYTF
TRBV7-2	.	TRBJ1-3	CASSLLVGQGNTIYF
TRBV10-2	.	TRBJ2-7	CASSSTGYEQYF
TRBV10-2	.	TRBJ1-2	CASSESRGIGYTF
TRBV4-3	.	TRBJ2-7	CASSQGVGLTYEQYF
TRBV18	.	TRBJ2-6	CASSPEGAGANVLTF
TRBV30	.	TRBJ1-1	CAWSEGGLRTEAFF
TRBV5-4	.	TRBJ1-2	CASSLDSYGYTF
TRBV5-8	.	TRBJ1-2	CASSLEGGAPSYGYTF
TRBV6-5	few	.	CASSYFQGVAYEQYF
TRBV2	.	TRBJ1-2	CASNIGQLSGYTF
TRBV14	few	TRBJ2-7	CASSQGGQGSEQYF
TRBV5-5	few	TRBJ1-2	CASSLDAGQGPLGYTF
TRBV10-2	.	TRBJ2-3	CASKRLAGSTDTQYF
TRBV5-5	few	TRBJ1-5	CASSLWQGIGQPQHF
TRBV11-2	.	TRBJ2-1	CASSLVYSSYNEQFF
TRBV14	.	.	CASSQGGGQPYEQYF
TRBV5-1	.	TRBJ2-3	CASSPGQGYSTDTQYF
TRBV6-5	.	TRBJ2-1	CASSEQGNEQFF
TRBV28	.	TRBJ1-1	CASSSRQGWTEAFF
TRBV4-3	.	TRBJ1-2	CASSQVPGGGNYGYTF
TRBV7-9	.	TRBJ2-7	CASSSPDREGDEQYF
TRBV5-4	.	TRBJ2-2	CASSPVVFAGELFF
TRBV7-2	.	TRBJ2-7	CASSLTSYEQYF
TRBV10-3	.	TRBJ1-1	CAIRGTGGRTEAFF
TRBV6-1	few	TRBJ2-3	CASRGQGSYTDTQYF
TRBV28	.	TRBJ2-5	CASSLATGGQGDALETQYF
TRBV28	.	TRBJ1-1	CASSPQGARGTEAFF
TRBV28	.	TRBJ2-1	CASSVFQEQFF
TRBV18	.	TRBJ2-3	CASSYSGAGTDTQYF
TRBV4-3	.	TRBJ1-2	CASSQDSGRVYSYTF
TRBV5-8	.	TRBJ2-1	CASSFAGPSNEQFF
TRBV29-1	.	TRBJ2-7	CSVGSGVREQYF
TRBV27	.	TRBJ1-5	CASSPREGDQPQHF
TRBV23-1	once	TRBJ2-6	CASSQSIPETGGPGSGANVLTF